The T cell receptor (beta chain) under discussion was sequenced for a study of OX40 agonist ivuxolimab in advanced cancers. Turning to the study itself: Three patients had partial responses: one hepatocellular carcinoma, two cutaneous melanoma.

General study points: Not determined was the antigen specificity of the expanded peripheral T cells. Also showing low normalized T-cell clonal expansion were some of the nonresponders.

The CDR3 has 14 residues. Trimming cost V 3 bases and J 2 bases, with 8 bases left between them. Per the germline V gene, CDR1 is SEHNR and CDR2 is FQNEAQ (reference sequence). Worth noting for this clone: As yet, its antigen is unknown.

Only in-frame clones appear in the TCRdb table, and some are missing; sequencing was by immunoSEQ multiplex PCR. This table holds about 83,000 clones, around 80% found once. The rearrangement joins TRBV7-9 to TRBJ1-5, with a possible D match to TRBD1 (6 bases). The sequence derives from an adult with an advanced solid tumor such as melanoma, head and neck, liver or kidney cancer. Source: CD4+ or CD8+ T cells sorted from blood, taken in a trial of the OX40 agonist ivuxolimab. The CDR3 loop is CASSLDSGNQPQHF. The CDR3 nucleotides read TGTGCCAGCAGCTTGGACAGCGGCAATCAGCCCCAGCATTTT.